One and the same sample provided the 22 T cell receptor beta chains below, sequenced in a study of T cell changes during pregnancy in multiple sclerosis. Profiling relied on immunoSEQ multiplex PCR, and the TCRdb table lists in-frame clones only, not all of them. In the table there are approximately 23,000 clones, about 89% of which are singletons. This material consisted of CD4+ T cells from peripheral blood mononuclear cells, taken in the third trimester of pregnancy. All receptors come from a female donor in good health, enrolled as a control in a pregnancy study.

This sequence joins TRBV7-3 and TRBJ2-1; 9 bases agree with TRBD2. J was trimmed by 5 bases and V by 3 bases; bases with no gene match: 8. Germline CDR1 and CDR2: SGHTA and FQGTGA. The CDR3 runs 16 residues. CDR3 sequence: CASSLGQRGAHNEQFF. DNA of the CDR3: TGTGCCAGCAGCTTGGGTCAGCGGGGGGCTCACAATGAGCAGTTCTTC.

This rearrangement joins TRBV29-1 to TRBJ2-1, with D tentatively TRBD2 (7 bases). The V gene's germline CDR1 is SQVTM and CDR2 ANQGSEA. CDR3 length: 15 residues. V lost 4 bases, J lost 7 bases, and 20 bases lay in between. The CDR3 nucleotides read TGCAGCGTTGTACCCCCGGGGGGCCGTAGTAATGAGCAGTTCTTC. This gives the protein CSVVPPGGRSNEQFF.

The CDR3 reads CASGTLGYTF. CDR3 in DNA: TGTGCCAGTGGGACACTTGGCTACACCTTC. The chain employs TRBV19 and TRBJ1-2; a possible D gene is TRBD1 (6 bases). Trimming removed 8 bases from V and 7 bases from J, with 8 bases in between. The CDR3 consists of 10 residues. Germline values: CDR1 LNHDA, CDR2 SQIVND (reference sequence).

The rearrangement uses TRBV25-1 and TRBJ2-3; tentative D call: TRBD1 (5 bases). The CDR3 has 15 amino acids. Trimming cost V 1 base and J 2 bases, with 10 bases left between them. Germline assignment: CDR1 MGHDK and CDR2 SYGVNS. CDR3 DNA: TGTGCCAGCAGTGAATCTCCGACAGTCACAGATACGCAGTATTTT. Its protein is CASSESPTVTDTQYF.

This chain links TRBV25-1 with TRBJ1-2; unclear D gene. The germline CDR1 and CDR2 sequences are MGHDK and SYGVNS. V lost 2 bases to trimming and J lost 3 bases, with 4 bases between them. This CDR3 contains 12 residues. The chain's CDR3 is CASSEQYYGYTF. In DNA form, the CDR3 reads TGTGCCAGCAGTGAACAGTACTATGGCTACACCTTC.

Only one count was recorded for this clone. The rearrangement uses TRBV5-4 and TRBJ2-7, with 8 nucleotides matching TRBD1. The CDR3 totals 15 residues. Trimming at V came to 0 bases and at J to 2 bases, leaving 4 bases not matched to a gene. Per the germline V gene, CDR1 is SGHNT and CDR2 is YYREEE (reference sequence). Here the CDR3 reads CASSLAPGQAYEQYF. For the CDR3, the DNA is TGTGCCAGCAGCTTGGCCCCGGGACAGGCCTACGAGCAGTACTTC.

There are a few counts of this clone. This sequence joins TRBV4-2 and TRBJ1-3, with D possibly TRBD1 on 5 matching bases. Trimming removed 0 bases at V and 0 bases at J, with 18 bases between. From germline, CDR1 is LGHNA and CDR2 YNFKEQ. The CDR3 loop spans 19 amino acids. The DNA of the CDR3 is TGTGCCAGCAGCCAAGATAGGGGCGGAAGAGCCTACTCTGGAAACACCATATATTTT. Amino acid sequence: CASSQDRGGRAYSGNTIYF.

V is TRBV7-8 and J is TRBJ2-1, with 8 bases identical to TRBD2. The CDR3 is 17 residues long. Trimming took 4 bases from V and 0 from J; bases not matched to a gene: 8. Germline V CDR1 and CDR2: SGHVS, FQNEAQ. CDR3 in DNA: TGTGCCAGCAGCTCGTCGGTGAGCGGGAGCTCCTACAATGAGCAGTTCTTC. It encodes CASSSSVSGSSYNEQFF.

The chain joins TRBV2 to TRBJ1-2; TRBD1 is a possible D gene (5 bases). The CDR3 totals 16 residues. Germline V gene lookup returns CDR1 SNHLY and CDR2 FYNNEI. Trimming took 8 bases from V and 7 from J, leaving 26 bases between them. The CDR3 region is CASGSGRDMGSGGYTF. In nucleotides, the CDR3 is TGTGCCAGCGGGTCGGGCAGGGATATGGGATCTGGTGGCTACACCTTC.

This clone was detected only a few times. The chain links TRBV9 to TRBJ2-7, with a possible D match to TRBD1 (5 bases). Germline V lookup: CDR1 SGDLS, CDR2 YYNGEE. CDR3 length: 15 amino acids. V dropped 0 bases and J dropped 0 bases, with 10 bases sitting between them. The CDR3 nucleotides read TGTGCCAGCAGCGTAGGGACATTGAGCTCCTACGAGCAGTACTTC. Its translation is CASSVGTLSSYEQYF. The full variable domain, in which reference TRBV9 and TRBJ2-7 provide the parts outside the CDR3, is DSGVTQTPKHLITATGQRVTLRCSPRSGDLSVYWYQQSLDQGLQFLIQYYNGEERAKGNILERFSAQQFPDLHSELNLSSLELGDSALYFCASSVGTLSSYEQYFGPGTRLTVT.

The chain has TRBV18 and TRBJ2-4, with 7 bases identical to TRBD1. V shed 6 bases, J shed 8 bases, and the junction held 7 bases outside the gene matches. CDR1 is KGHSH, CDR2 LQKENI, per germline. The CDR3 spans 13 residues. The CDR3 protein is CASSSRQGDIQYF. The CDR3 coding sequence is TGTGCCAGCTCTTCGCGGCAGGGGGACATTCAGTACTTC.

The chain joins TRBV6-4 to TRBJ2-1, with TRBD2 matching over 9 bases. The V segment lost 0 bases and the J segment 8 bases; nucleotides outside the gene matches: 2. This CDR3 has 14 residues. The V gene's germline CDR1 is MRHNA and CDR2 SNTAGT. CDR3 nucleotides: TGTGCCAGCAGTGACTCGCGGGGGGGCCATGAGCAGTTCTTC. This codes for CASSDSRGGHEQFF.

This clone was observed a handful of times. V and J are TRBV9 and TRBJ2-1; 9 bases fit TRBD1. The junction had 3 bases not matched to a gene; V was cut back by 3 bases and J by 2 bases. The length of the CDR3 is 15 residues. The germline CDR1 and CDR2 sequences are SGDLS and YYNGEE. As DNA, the CDR3 is TGTGCCAGCAGCGAAACAGGGGGCCCCTACAATGAGCAGTTCTTC. Its translation is CASSETGGPYNEQFF.

The chain carries TRBV2 and TRBJ2-3, with 9 bases matching TRBD2. This CDR3 has 16 residues. V gave up 8 bases and J gave up 4 bases; unmatched junction bases: 13. The V gene's germline CDR1 is SNHLY and CDR2 FYNNEI. The CDR3 sequence is CASRAMASGEADTQYF. The CDR3 DNA reads TGTGCCAGCCGTGCGATGGCTAGCGGGGAGGCAGATACGCAGTATTTT.

This chain uses TRBV13 with TRBJ1-1; 9 bases agree with TRBD1. The CDR3 spans 16 residues. The germline gives CDR1 PRHDT, CDR2 FYEKMQ (reference sequence). V was clipped by 5 bases and J by 6 bases; unmatched bases: 13. For the CDR3, the DNA is TGTGCCAGCAGCCCACTGACGAGGGACAGGGTCGCTGAAGCTTTCTTT. Residues: CASSPLTRDRVAEAFF.

This clone was seen once. The chain has TRBV5-1 and TRBJ2-5, with TRBD1 identical over 9 bases. CDR1 and CDR2 from the germline V gene are SGHRS and YFSETQ. The CDR3 totals 14 residues. V was pared by 7 bases and J by 4 bases, with 8 bases of the junction left unmatched. The CDR3 bases are TGCGCCAGCGGTACAGGGGGCCGCCTAGAGACCCAGTACTTC. Encoded protein: CASGTGGRLETQYF.

As DNA, the CDR3 is TGCAGCGCCCTTCGCCTCGACAGGGGCAACTATGGCTACACCTTC. It translates to CSALRLDRGNYGYTF. The V and J genes are TRBV29-1 and TRBJ1-2, with 8 bases fitting TRBD1. Germline V gives CDR1 SQVTM, CDR2 ANQGSEA. This CDR3 is built from 15 residues. V trimming: 7 bases; J trimming: 2 bases; junction bases outside the gene matches: 12.

Note on this clone: The same CDR3 can be traced to other DNA sequences in this sample. The chain links TRBV5-1 to TRBJ2-5, with TRBD2 matching 12 bases. Trimming cost V 3 bases and J 5 bases; bases outside gene matches: 5. This CDR3 spans 15 amino acids. Germline values: CDR1 SGHRS, CDR2 YFSETQ. CDR3 coding DNA: TGCGCCAGCAGCTGGTTACTAGCGGGGGGCGAGACCCAGTACTTC. This sequence encodes CASSWLLAGGETQYF.

This rearrangement joins TRBV18 to TRBJ1-5; D remains unclear. With 2 bases removed from V and 0 bases from J, the gap between germline ends came to 8 bases. The CDR3 is 15 amino acids. Per germline, CDR1 KGHSH and CDR2 LQKENI. In nucleotides, the CDR3 is TGTGCCAGCTCACCATGGCAGAATAGCAATCAGCCCCAGCATTTT. Residues: CASSPWQNSNQPQHF.

The chain is built from TRBV12-5 and TRBJ2-5; 9 nucleotides match TRBD2. V shed 7 bases and J 5 bases; nucleotides not matched to a gene: 8. CDR3 length: 14 residues. CDR1 is LGHNT and CDR2 is FRNRAP in the germline V gene. The CDR3 loop is CASARAGGSETQYF. In nucleotides, the CDR3 is TGTGCTAGTGCCCGAGCGGGGGGATCGGAGACCCAGTACTTC.

The genes are TRBV5-1 and TRBJ1-4; D is unresolved. The CDR3 has 15 amino acids. V lost 4 bases and J 4 bases, leaving 14 bases between the germline ends. Germline loops: CDR1 SGHRS, CDR2 YFSETQ. Here the CDR3 DNA reads TGCGCCAGCAGCCGAGGCGGGATCATTAATGAAAAACTGTTTTTT. Its translation: CASSRGGIINEKLFF.

The J gene is TRBJ1-1, the V gene TRBV18; maybe TRBD1 (6 bases). Germline CDR1 KGHSH, CDR2 LQKENI. The CDR3 extends over 15 amino acids. Trimming pared 3 bases from V and 0 bases from J, leaving 11 bases between. CDR3 amino acids: CASSPRQALNTEAFF. CDR3 sequence (DNA): TGTGCCAGCTCACCGAGACAGGCTCTGAACACTGAAGCTTTCTTT.